Included here is one T cell receptor (beta chain) sequence, with context. Its antigen specificity is not known. Every participant had a single incident cervical HPV16 infection, and prevalent HPV16 infections were excluded. Cervical HPV DNA was detected by MY09/MY11 PCR, and genotyping was performed by dot-blot hybridization. Fifteen mL of heparinized blood were centrifuged, and the buffy coat was split into aliquots, frozen at -30 degrees C, and then kept at -80 degrees C. Genomic DNA was extracted from buffy coat specimens using QIAGEN kits. This entry comes from a study of T cells in women clearing cervical HPV infection (dated by TCRdb to 2016 to 2019). Regarding the research as a whole: The cases were some 25 women with histologically confirmed HPV16-related CIN3 or worse, and 2 of these cases were invasive cancers. The controls were 25 or so women whose single incident HPV16 infection cleared within 12 months with no development of precancer or cancer. Cases and controls were matched on year of sample collection and on age within five years. This exploratory proof-of-principle case-control study, nested within the Guanacaste HPV Natural History Study in Costa Rica, compared TCR repertoires among women with different cervical HPV16 outcomes. Five blinded duplicates per group were added as quality controls, so that roughly 60 samples were obtained: roughly 50 participants and some 10 replicates. Cases had a median age of roughly 30 years compared with approximately 40 for controls, and baseline characteristics showed no significant differences between the groups. In the parent cohort, around 10,000 women aged 18 or older were enrolled in Guanacaste, Costa Rica, during 1993 to 1994 and then followed for less than nine years. Blood from cases was drawn at the visit where the lesion was first identified, while blood from controls was drawn once the infection was no longer detected. Since only a few of the women had HLA typing available, the possibility that HLA type was acting as a confounder could not be ruled out. For cases, a median interval of 149 days, with an interquartile range of roughly 80 to 200 days, was observed between lesion detection and blood sampling. The research as a whole found: Cases were distinguished from controls with an estimated AUC of over 0.75 by random forest classifiers combining richness and V gene abundances. The cross-sectional design could not show whether the associations came before the infection or were a result of it, and neither effector/memory subsets nor HPV-specific T cells were isolated. Across sequencing depths, CIN3+ cases showed significantly higher TCR repertoire richness than controls, but evenness did not differ between the groups. Because T-cell numbers per sample were unknown, differences in richness could reflect varying T-cell content rather than repertoire biology.

TCR beta CDR3 regions were amplified by multiplex PCR from an average of roughly 1,200 ng genomic DNA per sample using the immunoSEQ assay. The assay corrected primer bias using a complete synthetic TCR repertoire to establish an amplification baseline. The amplicons were sequenced on the Illumina platform. Per the source publication's procedure: Sequence errors were corrected by clustering with frequency ratios and a modified nearest-neighbor algorithm, and the sequences were then analyzed in the immunoSEQ Analyzer using IMGT gene definitions. At each rarefaction depth, TCR richness and evenness were averaged across 20 rarefaction repeats, and any sample with fewer sequences than the depth was left out. Wilcoxon rank sum tests with FDR correction were used to compare relative abundances of V, D and J genes between the groups. For the blinded duplicates, the intraclass correlation was roughly 96% for TCR richness and averaged about 81% across more than 60 gene segments. The table comes from immuneACCESS by way of TCRdb, which keeps in-frame sequences with V and J called. Part of the clones is missing from these tables; in studies checked, under half for an unresolved V gene and the rest for unknown reasons. V, J and clone size were drawn from that table, and D and trimming were deduced from the DNA. The sample's own table lists approximately 31,000 clones. The ten largest clones add up to approximately 4.5% of the sample.

Sequencing was performed on blood buffy coat. This receptor was obtained from a woman between 18 and 75 years old with a cervical HPV16 infection that either progressed to CIN3+ or cleared (not recorded which).

This receptor has the CDR3 CSASNPAGSRGNEQFF. CDR3 DNA, as far as it was read: TGCAGTGCTAGTAACCCAGCGGGATCGCGAGGGAATGAG. The chain is assembled from TRBV20-1 and TRBJ2-1, with 7 central nucleotides matching TRBD2. The read is 3 residues too short to cover the CDR3 end, so that end is filled in from the germline J gene. The V end gives up 3 bases and the J end 7 bases, leaving 15 bases in the junction not matched to a gene. The CDR3 runs 16 amino acids, cysteine and phenylalanine included. The CDR3 was read in part: 39 bases, with the frame set at base 1. Looking up the germline V gene (reference sequence) yields CDR1 DFQATT and CDR2 SNEGSKA.